This T cell receptor beta chain derives from a study of Ad26.COV2.S vaccination and SARS-CoV-2 variants. Study details: The authors gave Ad26.COV2.S intramuscularly, either once or twice 56 days apart.

Trimming removed 4 bases at V and 5 bases at J, with 20 bases between. The CDR3 is 17 amino acids. Germline V gives CDR1 SGHTA, CDR2 FQGNSA. Using immunoSEQ multiplex PCR, the repertoire was profiled, and TCRdb retains in-frame clones only, with some absent. The profile covers some 350,000 clones, with roughly 90% appearing a single time and around 5.5% taken by the ten largest. The sample's treatment: around 19 received Ad26.COV2.S at low or high dose, single or two shots; a few received placebo; per-sample allocation not given. Specimens were obtained on day 63 following the first vaccine or placebo injection. This clone was found once.

Sequenced material: peripheral blood, taken in a trial of Ad26.COV2.S vaccine versus placebo. This TCR came from a person aged 18 to 59 who received the Ad26.COV2.S COVID-19 vaccine or a placebo. The J gene is TRBJ2-2, the V gene TRBV7-2; D remains unclear. Here the CDR3 DNA reads TGTGCCAGCAGCTCACCGCCGGGTGCTTTGAGGACCGGGGAGCTGTTTTTT. It codes for CASSSPPGALRTGELFF.